The clone carrying this TCR beta chain was found many times. Its antigen is not identified. The TCR library protocol attached unique molecular identifiers to the individual cDNA molecules. TCRdb itself ran the 5' RACE reads through MiXCR, one entry per CDR3 protein. The sample includes tens of thousands of distinct CDR3 sequences, about 6.5% seen only once; the top ten take 6.5% to 9%. The data were obtained in a study of early T cells in non-severe SARS-CoV-2 infection. Points from the study as a whole: Comparison of clonotypes with VDJdb favored anti-spike CD8 responses while missing private and CD4 specificities.

Germline CDR1 is DFQATT and CDR2 is SNEGSKA (reference sequence). This CDR3 contains 14 residues. V lost 6 bases, J lost 2 bases, and 3 bases stayed unmatched. The V and J genes are TRBV20-1 and TRBJ1-3; TRBD1 agrees at 11 bases. The receptor was isolated from an adult who was a healthcare worker with PCR-confirmed SARS-CoV-2 infection or an uninfected control (not recorded which). Sequencing was carried out using whole blood. As DNA, the CDR3 is TGCAGTGCCCCGGGACAGGGGGCTGGAAACACCATATATTTT. Protein product: CSAPGQGAGNTIYF.